These 25 T cell receptor beta chains share one sample of origin, sequenced in a study of CD8+ T cells in alopecia areata. This sample's treatment: oral pan-JAK inhibitor, 5-10 mg twice daily. Extraction and reverse transcription of RNA yielded cDNA as the sequencing template. Repertoires were generated with immunoSEQ multiplex PCR, while TCRdb's copy carries only in-frame clones and drops some. The profile shows about 120,000 clones, about 59% of them singletons. The sequencing here drew on CD4+ T cells sorted from blood, taken at week 4, from a patient treated with tofacitinib. The receptor source for this set is a human donor with alopecia areata.

This clone has just a few counts. V is TRBV29-1 and J is TRBJ2-3; a possible D gene is TRBD1 (6 bases). In germline, CDR1 is SQVTM, CDR2 ANQGSEA. The CDR3 consists of 16 residues. The germline V and J ends were trimmed by 7 bases and 5 bases, with 25 bases remaining between them. The CDR3 DNA is TGCAGCGGTGGATACGGTCGTTGGACAGTTGGAGATACGCAGTATTTT. Translated: CSGGYGRWTVGDTQYF.

This sequence joins TRBV5-1 and TRBJ2-5; 8 bases agree with TRBD1. The CDR3 has 14 residues. The V gene end was trimmed by 3 bases and the J gene end by 5 bases; junction bases not matched to a gene: 6. Germline V gives CDR1 SGHRS, CDR2 YFSETQ. The CDR3 loop reads CASSYGQGRETQYF. The CDR3 coding sequence is TGCGCCAGCAGCTACGGACAGGGAAGGGAGACCCAGTACTTC. The complete variable domain, with remaining parts taken from reference TRBV5-1 and TRBJ2-5, reads KAGVTQTPRYLIKTRGQQVTLSCSPISGHRSVSWYQQTPGQGLQFLFEYFSETQRNKGNFPGRFSGRQFSNSRSEMNVSTLELGDSALYLCASSYGQGRETQYFGPGTRLLVL.

The rearrangement uses TRBV29-1 and TRBJ2-3; D possibly uses TRBD1 or TRBD2 (5 bases each). Trimming pared 3 bases from V and 1 base from J, leaving 8 bases between. The CDR3 length is 13 residues. Per germline, CDR1 SQVTM and CDR2 ANQGSEA. The DNA for the CDR3 is TGCAGCGTTGATCTGGGGGGCACAGATACGCAGTATTTT. Protein: CSVDLGGTDTQYF.

The chain links TRBV11-3 to TRBJ1-6; no definite D call. This CDR3 is 13 amino acids long. The ends were cut back, 1 base at V and 7 bases at J, with 5 bases in the middle. The germline V gene encodes CDR1 SGHNT and CDR2 YENEEA. CDR3 sequence: CASSLGWNSPLHF. CDR3 in DNA: TGTGCCAGCAGCTTAGGGTGGAATTCACCCCTCCACTTT.

This clone was seen more than once but under ten times. The genes are TRBV2 and TRBJ2-4; no reliable D call. Germline V gene sequence: CDR1 SNHLY, CDR2 FYNNEI. CDR3 size: 11 residues. Deletions cut 5 bases from V and 3 bases from J, with 2 bases between. The CDR3 sequence: CASSLKNIQYF. DNA for the CDR3: TGTGCCAGCAGTCTCAAAAACATTCAGTACTTC.

Here the CDR3 DNA reads TGTGCCAGCAGCTTATTAACAGAGACCCAGTACTTC. Its translation is CASSLLTETQYF. This chain joins TRBV7-6 and TRBJ2-5; D is uncertain. Looked up from germline, CDR1 is SGHVS and CDR2 is FNYEAQ. CDR3 length: 12 amino acids. The ends were cut back, 2 bases at V and 4 bases at J, with 5 bases in the middle.

This clone was seen only a few times. The chain links TRBV7-8 to TRBJ1-2; TRBD1 agrees at 7 bases. CDR3 size: 13 residues. Germline loops: CDR1 SGHVS, CDR2 FQNEAQ. J lost 4 bases, V lost 5 bases, and 4 bases had no gene match. The DNA for the CDR3 is TGTGCCAGCAGCCTGGGACAGTTCTATGGCTACACCTTC. Its translation: CASSLGQFYGYTF.

This sequence joins TRBV4-1 and TRBJ2-7, with D maybe TRBD2 (5 bases). The CDR3 runs 16 residues. Looked up from germline, CDR1 is MGHRA and CDR2 is YSYEKL. With 7 bases removed from V and 7 bases from J, the gap between germline ends came to 26 bases. The CDR3 bases are TGCGCCAGCACCCTATTCCCTGGGGAGCGGTCCCAAGAGCAGTACTTC. This encodes CASTLFPGERSQEQYF.

This sequence joins TRBV30 and TRBJ2-6; a possible D gene is TRBD2 (5 bases). Germline assignment: CDR1 GTSNPN and CDR2 SVGIG (reference sequence). Trimming stripped 5 bases from V and 8 bases from J, with 13 bases between. The CDR3 is made up of 13 amino acids. The CDR3 coding sequence is TGTGCCTGGTTAAGGACGGGGACCAACGTCCTGACTTTC. Residues: CAWLRTGTNVLTF.

The chain joins TRBV6-5 to TRBJ2-3, with 9 bases that match TRBD1. This CDR3 is built from 13 residues. Germline loops: CDR1 MNHEY, CDR2 SVGAGI. The J segment lost 9 bases and the V segment lost 0 bases, leaving 1 base of the junction unmatched. The CDR3 DNA follows: TGTGCCAGCAGTTACTCAGGGACAGGGACGCAGTATTTT. Its protein is CASSYSGTGTQYF.

The gene calls are TRBV10-3 and TRBJ1-1; no reliable D call. CDR1 and CDR2 from the germline V gene are ENHRY and SYGVKD. The V gene lost 6 bases and the J gene lost 0 bases, with 11 bases spanning the gap. The CDR3 runs to 14 residues. The CDR3 DNA follows: TGTGCCATCAGGAAAGATACACTGAACACTGAAGCTTTCTTT. Protein: CAIRKDTLNTEAFF.

The chain joins TRBV2 to TRBJ2-4; weak D call: TRBD2 (5 bases). This CDR3 contains 11 residues. Trimming took 3 bases from V and 13 from J, leaving 10 bases between them. Germline-derived CDR1 and CDR2 are SNHLY and FYNNEI. CDR3 region: CASSDGETQYF. CDR3 bases: TGTGCCAGCAGTGACGGGGAAACACAGTACTTC.

This clone showed up just a few times. This chain connects TRBV20-1 to TRBJ2-7; D perhaps matches TRBD1 (5 bases). The CDR3 runs 11 residues. Germline-derived CDR1 and CDR2 are DFQATT and SNEGSKA (reference sequence). V lost 6 bases and J 4 bases, leaving 10 bases between the germline ends. The CDR3 DNA sequence: TGCAGTGCAAAGACAGAATACGAGCAGTACTTC. It yields the protein CSAKTEYEQYF.

The chain combines TRBV7-3 with TRBJ2-1; 9 nucleotides align to TRBD1. Germline V gene lookup returns CDR1 SGHTA and CDR2 FQGTGA. This CDR3 has 17 amino acids. The J segment lost 3 bases and the V segment lost 4 bases, leaving 10 bases of the junction unmatched. CDR3 sequence: CASSYESGTGNYNEQFF. DNA of the CDR3: TGTGCCAGCAGCTACGAGTCCGGGACAGGGAACTACAATGAGCAGTTCTTC.

V usage is TRBV7-2 and J usage is TRBJ2-3; no clear D. V lost 5 bases to trimming and J lost 10 bases, with 25 bases between them. Germline V gene data show CDR1 as SGHTA and CDR2 as FQGNSA. This CDR3 is built from 16 residues. Here the CDR3 reads CASSLQVGRWAVPQYF. The CDR3, as DNA: TGTGCCAGCAGCCTCCAAGTCGGCAGGTGGGCGGTTCCGCAGTATTTT.

This clone has a handful of counts. V usage is TRBV30 and J usage is TRBJ2-1, with 8 bases matching TRBD2. This CDR3 has 15 amino acids. The germline gives CDR1 GTSNPN, CDR2 SVGIG (reference sequence). Unmatched junction bases numbered 7, after V lost 2 bases and J lost 4 bases. CDR3 residues: CAWSRGLGRYNEQFF. The CDR3 DNA reads TGTGCCTGGAGTCGGGGACTAGGTCGTTACAATGAGCAGTTCTTC. The complete variable domain, with remaining parts taken from reference TRBV30 and TRBJ2-1, reads SQTIHQWPATLVQPVGSPLSLECTVEGTSNPNLYWYRQAAGRGLQLLFYSVGIGQISSEVPQNLSASRPQDRQFILSSKKLLLSDSGFYLCAWSRGLGRYNEQFFGPGTRLTVL.

This clone is a singleton in its sample. The rearrangement links TRBV5-1 to TRBJ2-5; possible D gene TRBD1, 5 bases. Germline values: CDR1 SGHRS, CDR2 YFSETQ. CDR3 length: 13 amino acids. Trimming took 0 bases from V and 4 from J, leaving 7 bases between them. The CDR3 here is CASSLAQGETQYF. Written as DNA, the CDR3 is TGCGCCAGCAGCTTGGCTCAGGGAGAGACCCAGTACTTC.

The rearrangement uses TRBV4-1 and TRBJ2-5; D possibly corresponds to TRBD1 (6 bases). The CDR3 is 15 residues long. Trimming cost V 3 bases and J 5 bases, with 16 bases left between them. Germline V gene data show CDR1 as MGHRA and CDR2 as YSYEKL. The CDR3 protein is CASSQTRDNPETQYF. Here the CDR3 DNA reads TGCGCCAGCAGCCAGACTCGGGACAATCCGGAGACCCAGTACTTC.

Details on this clone: The same CDR3 can be traced to other DNA sequences in this sample. The chain joins TRBV30 to TRBJ1-2; D unclear. The length of the CDR3 is 12 residues. Germline V gene data show CDR1 as GTSNPN and CDR2 as SVGIG (reference sequence). V dropped 1 base and J dropped 1 base, with 4 bases sitting between them. Here the CDR3 reads CAWSGGNYGYTF. The CDR3 DNA follows: TGTGCCTGGAGTGGTGGTAACTATGGCTACACCTTC.

The chain employs TRBV4-3 and TRBJ2-7, with TRBD1 identical over 8 bases. After removal of 0 bases from V and 3 bases from J, the junction contained 4 bases not matched to a gene. CDR3 length: 15 residues. CDR1 and CDR2 from the germline V gene are LGHNA and YSLEER. CDR3 residues: CASSQDLTGDYEQYF. The CDR3 bases are TGCGCCAGCAGCCAAGATTTGACAGGGGACTACGAGCAGTACTTC.

The gene calls are TRBV7-2 and TRBJ2-7; TRBD2 matches 9 bases. V shed 2 bases and J 0 bases; nucleotides not matched to a gene: 8. Germline V lookup: CDR1 SGHTA, CDR2 FQGNSA. This CDR3 region has 17 residues. In DNA form, the CDR3 reads TGTGCCAGCAGCTTACAAGGCGGGAGGGCGAGCTCCTACGAGCAGTACTTC. It specifies CASSLQGGRASSYEQYF.

The rearrangement joins TRBV9 to TRBJ2-5, with 11 nucleotides matching TRBD2. This CDR3 spans 16 amino acids. V lost 0 bases to trimming and J lost 4 bases; unmatched junction nucleotides: 5. The germline V gene has CDR1 SGDLS and CDR2 YYNGEE. CDR3: CASSVVVAGGLETQYF. The CDR3 DNA reads TGTGCCAGCAGCGTAGTTGTAGCGGGAGGGTTAGAGACCCAGTACTTC.

V is TRBV4-1 and J is TRBJ1-2; D is unresolved. V dropped 1 base and J dropped 3 bases, with 12 bases sitting between them. Germline-derived CDR1 and CDR2 are MGHRA and YSYEKL. The CDR3 totals 15 residues. The CDR3 spells CASSQVGDSDYGYTF. The DNA for the CDR3 is TGCGCCAGCAGCCAAGTTGGGGATTCAGACTATGGCTACACCTTC.

The V call is TRBV15, the J call TRBJ2-7, with D possibly being TRBD1 or TRBD2 (5 bases each). The germline V gene has CDR1 LNHNV and CDR2 YYDKDF (reference sequence). The CDR3 is 16 residues long. The V gene lost 0 bases and the J gene lost 2 bases, with 14 bases spanning the gap. This chain's CDR3 is CATSRDWGTVTYEQYF. For the CDR3, the DNA is TGTGCCACCAGCAGAGACTGGGGGACGGTTACCTACGAGCAGTACTTC.

The chain joins TRBV6-5 to TRBJ1-1; D might be TRBD1 (6 bases). The CDR3 is 13 amino acids. Trimming removed 6 bases at V and 0 bases at J, with 8 bases between. The germline gives CDR1 MNHEY, CDR2 SVGAGI. Here the CDR3 reads CASSTGLNTEAFF. The DNA for the CDR3 is TGTGCCAGCAGCACAGGGTTGAACACTGAAGCTTTCTTT.